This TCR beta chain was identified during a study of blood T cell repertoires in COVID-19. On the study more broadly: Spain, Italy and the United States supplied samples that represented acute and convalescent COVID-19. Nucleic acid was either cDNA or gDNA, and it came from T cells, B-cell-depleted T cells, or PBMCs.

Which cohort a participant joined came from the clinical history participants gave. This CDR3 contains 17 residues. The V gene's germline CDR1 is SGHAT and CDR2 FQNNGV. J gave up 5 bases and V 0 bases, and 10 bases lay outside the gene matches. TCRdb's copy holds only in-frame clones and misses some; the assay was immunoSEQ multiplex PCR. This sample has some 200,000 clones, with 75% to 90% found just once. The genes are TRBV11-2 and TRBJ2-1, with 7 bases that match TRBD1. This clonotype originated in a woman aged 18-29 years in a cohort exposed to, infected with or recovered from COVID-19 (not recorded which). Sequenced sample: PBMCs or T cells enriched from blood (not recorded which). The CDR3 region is CASSLDRDRAGDNEQFF. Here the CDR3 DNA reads TGTGCCAGCAGCTTAGATCGCGACAGGGCTGGGGACAATGAGCAGTTCTTC. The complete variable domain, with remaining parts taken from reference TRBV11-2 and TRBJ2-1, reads EAGVAQSPRYKIIEKRQSVAFWCNPISGHATLYWYQQILGQGPKLLIQFQNNGVVDDSQLPKDRFSAERLKGVDSTLKIQPAKLEDSAVYLCASSLDRDRAGDNEQFFGPGTRLTVL.